This T cell receptor beta chain was sequenced in a study of blood T cells in healthy people across ages. This CDR3 region has 16 residues. Germline CDR1 SGHTA, CDR2 FQGNSA. V lost 4 bases and J lost 9, with 19 bases in between. This clonotype was seen repeatedly, ten times or more. Antigen unknown. Whole-study results and caveats: Long-lived donors carried more naive CD4+ cells and greater diversity than aged donors.

A J-beta primer mix and a sample-barcoded 5' primer were used in a second PCR of about 7 to 12 cycles. TCRdb fed the 5' RACE reads into MiXCR, producing one record per CDR3 protein. The data hold approximately 810,000 distinct CDR3 sequences, with about 30% observed a single time. Sequencing used blood. This chain links TRBV7-2 with TRBJ1-6, with D perhaps matching TRBD1 (5 bases). This sequence was found in a woman of 80 years or more in good health. The CDR3 loop reads CASSSDRQGSGSPLHF. CDR3 in DNA: TGTGCCAGCAGCTCGGACCGCCAGGGTTCAGGTTCACCCCTCCACTTT.